Listed here are 21 T cell receptor beta chains from one sample, sequenced in a study of cytomegalovirus exposure and HLA in healthy donors. TCRdb's table, derived via immunoSEQ multiplex PCR, lists solely in-frame clones and lacks some. The sample records about 130,000 clones, roughly nine tenths being singletons. Sequencing used PBMCs. Source of these receptors: a woman between 18 and 30 years old in good health and CMV-seronegative.

V usage is TRBV7-8 and J usage is TRBJ2-1, with a possible D match to TRBD1 (6 bases). This CDR3 is 13 amino acids long. V shed 3 bases and J shed 10 bases, with 13 bases lying between them. From germline, CDR1 is SGHVS and CDR2 FQNEAQ. DNA of the CDR3: TGTGCCAGCAGCTTGGACCCCGGACAGGAGCAGTTCTTC. It yields the protein CASSLDPGQEQFF.

V gene TRBV7-2 combines with J gene TRBJ1-4; the D is unclear. Trimming cost V 5 bases and J 0 bases, with 10 bases left between them. The germline V gene has CDR1 SGHTA and CDR2 FQGNSA. This CDR3 comprises 15 residues. Here the CDR3 DNA reads TGTGCCAGCAGCCCCTTAATCTCAACTAATGAAAAACTGTTTTTT. Translated: CASSPLISTNEKLFF.

The chain combines TRBV7-7 with TRBJ2-1, with D maybe TRBD1 (5 bases). In germline, CDR1 is SSHAT, CDR2 FNYEAQ (reference sequence). V was shortened by 1 base and J by 5 bases, with 12 bases between the two germline ends. The CDR3 is 15 amino acids. Here the CDR3 reads CASSLGPDRNNEQFF. CDR3 bases: TGTGCCAGCAGCTTAGGGCCAGACAGAAACAATGAGCAGTTCTTC.

The chain employs TRBV4-2 and TRBJ2-3; TRBD2 aligns across 10 bases. The CDR3 is made up of 16 amino acids. Germline CDR1 reads LGHNA; CDR2 reads YNFKEQ. V was clipped by 5 bases and J by 7 bases; unmatched bases: 12. The CDR3 DNA reads TGTGCCAGCAGCAAGGGGAGCGGGGGGGACAAGCATACGCAGTATTTT. Translating it yields CASSKGSGGDKHTQYF.

The chain has TRBV4-2 and TRBJ2-3, with a tentative D call TRBD1 (5 bases). Germline assignment: CDR1 LGHNA and CDR2 YNFKEQ. V was clipped by 4 bases and J by 4 bases, with 18 bases between them. CDR3 length: 16 residues. The CDR3: CASSLQGSLDADTQYF. As DNA, the CDR3 is TGTGCCAGCAGCCTTCAGGGTAGTCTTGACGCAGATACGCAGTATTTT.

The sample holds one count of this clone. This chain joins TRBV6-4 and TRBJ2-1; TRBD2 agrees at 9 bases. Germline lookup yields CDR1 MRHNA and CDR2 SNTAGT. V was pared by 7 bases and J by 8 bases, with 9 bases of the junction left unmatched. This CDR3 comprises 14 residues. The CDR3 nucleotides read TGTGCCAGCAAGTTTAGCGGGGGCTCAGATGAGCAGTTCTTC. Translating it yields CASKFSGGSDEQFF.

The chain joins TRBV7-6 to TRBJ2-7, with 10 bases lining up with TRBD1. The V gene end was trimmed by 0 bases and the J gene end by 6 bases; junction bases not matched to a gene: 2. This CDR3 contains 14 residues. CDR1 SGHVS and CDR2 FNYEAQ come from the germline V gene. The CDR3 here is CASSLAGQGFEQYF. DNA of the CDR3: TGTGCCAGCAGCTTAGCGGGACAGGGGTTCGAGCAGTACTTC.

The chain combines TRBV6-5 with TRBJ2-1; 7 bases are shared with TRBD2. Looked up from germline, CDR1 is MNHEY and CDR2 is SVGAGI. The CDR3 extends over 14 amino acids. Trimming removed 7 bases from V and 3 bases from J; junction bases left unmatched: 6. CDR3 amino acids: CASTLAGDYNEQFF. Written as DNA, the CDR3 is TGTGCCAGCACCTTAGCGGGTGACTACAATGAGCAGTTCTTC.

This chain links TRBV11-3 with TRBJ2-3; TRBD2 agrees at 8 bases. The CDR3 runs to 15 residues. Germline V gene sequence: CDR1 SGHNT, CDR2 YENEEA. The J segment lost 2 bases and the V segment lost 4 bases, leaving 5 bases of the junction unmatched. CDR3 in DNA: TGTGCCAGCAGCTCCCGGGAGGGTAACACAGATACGCAGTATTTT. Translating it yields CASSSREGNTDTQYF.

This sequence joins TRBV9 and TRBJ1-2; D remains ambiguous. CDR3 length equals 14 residues. V was trimmed by 0 bases and J by 5 bases, leaving 11 bases between them. Germline lookup yields CDR1 SGDLS and CDR2 YYNGEE. CDR3 region: CASSVDAGFYGYTF. DNA of the CDR3: TGTGCCAGCAGCGTAGACGCCGGTTTTTATGGCTACACCTTC.

This chain joins TRBV7-7 and TRBJ2-5; 13 nucleotides agree with TRBD2. CDR1 and CDR2 from the germline V gene are SSHAT and FNYEAQ (reference sequence). The CDR3 contains 16 residues. V was pared by 5 bases and J by 1 base, with 4 bases of the junction left unmatched. The CDR3 nucleotides read TGTGCCAGCAGCCCCGGACTAGCGGGAGCCCAAGAGACCCAGTACTTC. Its protein is CASSPGLAGAQETQYF.

The V call is TRBV7-9, the J call TRBJ2-7; perhaps TRBD2 as D (6 bases). Looked up from germline, CDR1 is SEHNR and CDR2 is FQNEAQ (reference sequence). This CDR3 is 13 amino acids long. V lost 5 bases and J lost 2, with 10 bases in between. CDR3 coding DNA: TGTGCCAGCAGCGCGGAGGGCACCTACGAGCAGTACTTC. It is translated as CASSAEGTYEQYF.

The chain has TRBV28 and TRBJ2-1, with 7 positions matching TRBD1. The germline V gene encodes CDR1 MDHEN and CDR2 SYDVKM. V lost 5 bases and J lost 0; bases outside the gene matches: 4. This CDR3 is built from 15 residues. This chain's CDR3 is CASSTGASSYNEQFF. The CDR3 DNA is TGTGCCAGCAGTACAGGGGCTAGCTCCTACAATGAGCAGTTCTTC.

This chain connects TRBV7-9 to TRBJ1-2; D may be TRBD1 (5 bases). V shed 5 bases and J shed 6 bases, with 10 bases lying between them. The CDR3 extends over 12 amino acids. Germline V gene data show CDR1 as SEHNR and CDR2 as FQNEAQ (reference sequence). In nucleotides, the CDR3 is TGTGCCAGCAGCCAGTGGGGGGATGGCTACACCTTC. It translates to CASSQWGDGYTF.

The chain carries TRBV11-2 and TRBJ2-7, with D perhaps matching TRBD2 (5 bases). This CDR3 has 13 amino acids. Germline CDR1 SGHAT, CDR2 FQNNGV. V was clipped by 7 bases and J by 3 bases, with 13 bases between them. The CDR3 here is CASTPGSFYEQYF. In nucleotides, the CDR3 is TGTGCCAGCACCCCGGGATCCTTCTACGAGCAGTACTTC.

The V and J genes are TRBV6-5 and TRBJ2-1; D is possibly TRBD1 (6 bases). V was clipped by 7 bases and J by 10 bases, with 14 bases between them. This CDR3 comprises 12 residues. Germline V CDR1 and CDR2: MNHEY, SVGAGI. CDR3 in DNA: TGTGCCAGCAATCAGGGGCAGGTCGAGCAGTTCTTC. This gives the protein CASNQGQVEQFF.

The CDR3 loop is CASSYSRQGQEKLFF. CDR3 coding DNA: TGTGCCAGCAGTTACTCAAGACAGGGCCAAGAAAAACTGTTTTTT. The chain is built from TRBV6-5 and TRBJ1-4, with 7 bases fitting TRBD1. The CDR3 is 15 residues long. The J segment lost 8 bases and the V segment lost 0 bases, leaving 6 bases of the junction unmatched. CDR1 and CDR2 (germline): MNHEY, SVGAGI.

The chain employs TRBV6-5 and TRBJ1-3; 7 bases line up with TRBD1. Germline CDR1 MNHEY, CDR2 SVGAGI. The CDR3 loop spans 13 amino acids. V shed 8 bases, J shed 4 bases, and the junction held 5 bases outside the gene matches. DNA of the CDR3: TGTGCCAGCCTGGGACAGCTCGGAAACACCATATATTTT. It translates to CASLGQLGNTIYF.

This sequence joins TRBV4-1 and TRBJ2-2; 7 bases map to TRBD1. The V gene's germline CDR1 is MGHRA and CDR2 YSYEKL. This CDR3 region has 18 residues. J was trimmed by 2 bases and V by 0 bases; bases with no gene match: 9. CDR3 DNA: TGCGCCAGCAGCCAAGAGTCCACAGGGGCCTCTAACACCGGGGAGCTGTTTTTT. As protein: CASSQESTGASNTGELFF.

V usage is TRBV5-6 and J usage is TRBJ1-1; D call uncertain. This CDR3 has 17 amino acids. CDR1 SGHDT and CDR2 YYEEEE come from the germline V gene. The V end was cut by 2 bases, the J end by 3 bases, with 20 bases between. As DNA, the CDR3 is TGTGCCAGCAGCTTTCTAGCAGGCCGGTTGACGGACACTGAAGCTTTCTTT. It yields the protein CASSFLAGRLTDTEAFF.

This chain uses TRBV18 with TRBJ2-6, with 12 bases identical to TRBD1. Looked up from germline, CDR1 is KGHSH and CDR2 is LQKENI. The CDR3 spans 18 residues. With 3 bases clipped from V and 3 bases from J, the junction kept 6 bases outside the gene matches. CDR3 protein: CASSPRDRGLFGANVLTF. For the CDR3, the DNA is TGTGCCAGCTCACCGCGGGACAGGGGGCTCTTTGGGGCCAACGTCCTGACTTTC.